The count of the clone carrying this T cell receptor (beta chain) is one. The antigen is not known. The method was immunoSEQ multiplex PCR; TCRdb's version includes in-frame clones alone and lacks a portion of them. This table holds 85,000 to 100,000 clones, about nine tenths found once. The V gene's germline CDR1 is MDHEN and CDR2 SYDVKM. This CDR3 is 18 amino acids long. J lost 4 bases, V lost 5 bases, and 18 bases had no gene match. This specimen comes from a study of graft-versus-host responses after intestinal transplantation. As for the study in general: Multivisceral, liver-intestinal, or isolated intestinal grafts were transplanted into recipients. Once they had received anti-thymocyte globulin induction, all recipients took tacrolimus and steroids for about three years.

General observations from the study: GvH clones appeared in recipient marrow, some first in ileum or blood. Declining HvG levels early post-transplant were linked to peak circulating GvH clone levels.

V usage is TRBV28 and J usage is TRBJ1-2, with 8 bases aligning to TRBD1. This specimen consisted of unstimulated CD8+ T cells sorted from spleen or lymph node cells, obtained before transplant. This TCR came from a human donor who was the organ donor for an intestinal transplant. The CDR3 sequence: CASSQYEITQGAAYGYTF. DNA for the CDR3: TGTGCCAGCAGTCAATACGAGATAACCCAGGGGGCGGCCTATGGCTACACCTTC.